The entry below gives a single T cell receptor (beta chain) sequence along with its context. PCR amplification relied on 60 Vbeta primers (plus 13 Jbeta primers). Generated by immunoSEQ multiplex PCR, the TCRdb table keeps only in-frame clones and is missing some. The sample comprises 150,000 to 250,000 clones, roughly 80% of which are singletons, and 6.5% rests with the top ten. The CDR3 extends over 15 amino acids. Per the germline V gene, CDR1 is SGHVS and CDR2 is FQNEAQ. V shed 3 bases, J shed 0 bases, and the junction held 2 bases outside the gene matches. This sample is part of a study of cytomegalovirus exposure and HLA in healthy donors.

This clonotype was obtained from a woman in her forties or fifties in good health and CMV-seropositive. The chain employs TRBV7-8 and TRBJ2-5; 9 bases are a match to TRBD2. Source material: PBMCs. CDR3 in amino acids: CASSFLAGYQETQYF. DNA for the CDR3: TGTGCCAGCAGCTTCCTAGCGGGGTACCAAGAGACCCAGTACTTC.